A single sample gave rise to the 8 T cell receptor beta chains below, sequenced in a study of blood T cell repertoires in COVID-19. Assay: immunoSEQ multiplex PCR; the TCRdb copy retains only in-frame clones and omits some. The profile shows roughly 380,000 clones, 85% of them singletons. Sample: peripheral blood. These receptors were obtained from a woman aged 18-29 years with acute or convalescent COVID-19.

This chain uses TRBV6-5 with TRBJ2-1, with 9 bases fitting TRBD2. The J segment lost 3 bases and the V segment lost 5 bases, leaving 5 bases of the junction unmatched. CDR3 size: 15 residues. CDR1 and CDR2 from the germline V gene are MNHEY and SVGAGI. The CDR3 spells CASSRGGGLYNEQFF. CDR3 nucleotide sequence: TGTGCCAGCAGTCGCGGGGGGGGACTCTACAATGAGCAGTTCTTC.

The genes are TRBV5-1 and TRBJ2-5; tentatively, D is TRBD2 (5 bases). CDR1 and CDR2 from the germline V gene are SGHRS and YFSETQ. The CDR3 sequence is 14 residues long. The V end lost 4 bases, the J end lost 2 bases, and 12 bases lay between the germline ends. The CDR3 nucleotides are TGCGCCAGCAGCCCCTTGAGGGTTCAAGAGACCCAGTACTTC. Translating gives CASSPLRVQETQYF.

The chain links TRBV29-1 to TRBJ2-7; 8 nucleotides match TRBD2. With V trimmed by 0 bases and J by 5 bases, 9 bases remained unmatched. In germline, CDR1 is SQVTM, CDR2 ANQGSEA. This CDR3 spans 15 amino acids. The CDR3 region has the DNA TGCAGCGTTGAAGAACGAGCGGGAGTGTCTCACGAGCAGTACTTC. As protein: CSVEERAGVSHEQYF.

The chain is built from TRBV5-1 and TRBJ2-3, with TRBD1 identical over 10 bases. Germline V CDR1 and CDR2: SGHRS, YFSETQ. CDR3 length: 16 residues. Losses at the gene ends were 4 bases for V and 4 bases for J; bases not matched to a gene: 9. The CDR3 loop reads CASSPFGTGVSDTQYF. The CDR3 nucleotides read TGCGCCAGCAGCCCCTTCGGGACAGGGGTTTCAGATACGCAGTATTTT.

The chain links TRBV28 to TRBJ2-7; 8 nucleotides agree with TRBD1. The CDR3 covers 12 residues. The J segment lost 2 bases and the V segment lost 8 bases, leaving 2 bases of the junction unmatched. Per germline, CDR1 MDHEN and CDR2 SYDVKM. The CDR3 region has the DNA TGTGCCAGCCAGGGGGCCCCCTACGAGCAGTACTTC. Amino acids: CASQGAPYEQYF.

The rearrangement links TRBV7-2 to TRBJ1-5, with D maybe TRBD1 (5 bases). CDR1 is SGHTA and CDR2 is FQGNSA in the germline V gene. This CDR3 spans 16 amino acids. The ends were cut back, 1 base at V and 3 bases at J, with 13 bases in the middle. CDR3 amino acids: CASSLVPDSTNQPQHF. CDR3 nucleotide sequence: TGTGCCAGCAGCTTAGTGCCCGACAGTACCAATCAGCCCCAGCATTTT.

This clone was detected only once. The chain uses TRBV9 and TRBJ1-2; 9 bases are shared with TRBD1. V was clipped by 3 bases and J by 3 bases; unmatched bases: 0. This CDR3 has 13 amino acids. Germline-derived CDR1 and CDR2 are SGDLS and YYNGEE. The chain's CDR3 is CASSGDRDYGYTF. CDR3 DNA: TGTGCCAGCAGCGGGGACAGGGACTATGGCTACACCTTC.

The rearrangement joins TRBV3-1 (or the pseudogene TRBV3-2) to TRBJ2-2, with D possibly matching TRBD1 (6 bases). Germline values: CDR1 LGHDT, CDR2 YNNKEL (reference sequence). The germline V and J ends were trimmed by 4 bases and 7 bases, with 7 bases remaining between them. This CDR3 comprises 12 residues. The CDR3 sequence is CASSPTGGELFF. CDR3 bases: TGTGCCAGCAGCCCGACAGGCGGGGAGCTGTTTTTT.